The 10 T cell receptor beta chains presented below share a single source sample, sequenced in a study of cytomegalovirus exposure and HLA in healthy donors. This PCR relied on a set of 60 Vbeta primers and 13 Jbeta primers. Method: immunoSEQ multiplex PCR; TCRdb's copy keeps in-frame clones and lacks some. This sample has 75,000 to 100,000 clones, with roughly 70% found just once. The material sequenced was PBMCs. These receptors were taken from a male donor in good health and CMV-seronegative.

This clone was picked up a small number of times. This chain connects TRBV5-6 to TRBJ1-1; 8 bases are a match to TRBD1. The CDR3 loop spans 15 amino acids. Germline assignment: CDR1 SGHDT and CDR2 YYEEEE. V lost 3 bases and J lost 4; bases outside the gene matches: 8. CDR3 amino acids: CASSWVLTGATEAFF. CDR3 nucleotides: TGTGCCAGCAGCTGGGTCCTGACAGGGGCCACTGAAGCTTTCTTT. Complete variable domain (other parts from reference TRBV5-6 and TRBJ1-1): DAGVTQSPTHLIKTRGQQVTLRCSPKSGHDTVSWYQQALGQGPQFIFQYYEEEERQRGNFPDRFSGHQFPNYSSELNVNALLLGDSALYLCASSWVLTGATEAFFGQGTRLTVV.

V usage is TRBV7-9 and J usage is TRBJ2-4; TRBD2 matches 8 bases. The germline gives CDR1 SEHNR, CDR2 FQNEAQ (reference sequence). The V gene end was trimmed by 5 bases and the J gene end by 5 bases; junction bases not matched to a gene: 14. CDR3 length: 17 amino acids. The CDR3 sequence: CASSPKDGRAGQNIQYF. The CDR3, as DNA: TGTGCCAGCAGCCCCAAGGACGGGAGGGCCGGGCAAAACATTCAGTACTTC.

This clone was seen a handful of times. This sequence joins TRBV6-6 and TRBJ2-2; a possible D gene is TRBD2 (5 bases). Trimming cost V 2 bases and J 7 bases, with 5 bases left between them. This CDR3 spans 12 amino acids. Germline lookup yields CDR1 MNHNY and CDR2 SVGAGI (reference sequence). The CDR3: CASSYEGGELFF. The CDR3 coding sequence is TGTGCCAGCAGTTACGAGGGCGGGGAGCTGTTTTTT.

This clone has a single count. The chain has TRBV5-1 and TRBJ2-2, with D uncertain. Germline lookup yields CDR1 SGHRS and CDR2 YFSETQ. V lost 0 bases, J lost 5 bases, and 11 bases lay in between. This CDR3 is 15 amino acids long. CDR3 amino acids: CASSLGARLTGELFF. The CDR3, as DNA: TGCGCCAGCAGCTTGGGGGCGCGTTTGACCGGGGAGCTGTTTTTT.

The chain is built from TRBV7-3 and TRBJ2-1, with 10 positions matching TRBD1. This CDR3 comprises 15 residues. After removal of 5 bases from V and 7 bases from J, the junction contained 8 bases not matched to a gene. Germline lookup yields CDR1 SGHTA and CDR2 FQGTGA. CDR3 sequence reads: CASSRQGARVNEQFF. The CDR3 DNA follows: TGTGCCAGCAGCCGACAGGGGGCGAGGGTAAATGAGCAGTTCTTC.

This rearrangement joins TRBV4-3 to TRBJ2-1; 7 bases align to TRBD1. The CDR3 extends over 17 amino acids. CDR1 LGHNA and CDR2 YSLEER come from the germline V gene. Germline trimming cut 1 base from V and 3 bases from J; bases unmatched to any gene: 9. The CDR3 DNA follows: TGCGCCAGCAGCCAAGCAGGGGGTTTTCAAGTCTACAATGAGCAGTTCTTC. This gives the protein CASSQAGGFQVYNEQFF.

The chain recombines TRBV6-6 with TRBJ2-7; tentative D call: TRBD2 (5 bases). CDR1 is MNHNY, CDR2 SVGAGI, per germline (reference sequence). V lost 7 bases and J lost 4, with 14 bases in between. The CDR3 extends over 13 amino acids. CDR3 loop: CASTSDYSYEQYF. The CDR3 DNA reads as TGTGCCAGCACCTCCGACTATTCTTACGAGCAGTACTTC.

The chain combines TRBV18 with TRBJ1-5; possibly TRBD1 for D (5 bases). There are 15 residues in the CDR3. CDR1 and CDR2 from the germline V gene are KGHSH and LQKENI. The germline V and J ends were trimmed by 2 bases and 5 bases, with 13 bases remaining between them. DNA for the CDR3: TGTGCCAGCTCACCAATTGGGGGAGGGGATCAGCCCCAGCATTTT. Translating it yields CASSPIGGGDQPQHF.

The rearrangement links TRBV27 to TRBJ2-1, with TRBD1 identical over 11 bases. The J segment lost 7 bases and the V segment lost 2 bases, leaving 4 bases of the junction unmatched. Germline V lookup: CDR1 MNHEY, CDR2 SMNVEV (reference sequence). The CDR3 covers 15 residues. The CDR3 sequence: CASSLMGQGVNEQFF. In DNA, the CDR3 is TGTGCCAGCAGTTTAATGGGACAGGGGGTAAATGAGCAGTTCTTC.

The chain carries TRBV25-1 and TRBJ2-3, with TRBD2 matching over 8 bases. The CDR3 loop spans 14 amino acids. Trimming at V came to 6 bases and at J to 4 bases, leaving 6 bases not matched to a gene. Per the germline V gene, CDR1 is MGHDK and CDR2 is SYGVNS. The CDR3 DNA sequence: TGTGCCAGCAGCCGAGCGGGAGCTTCAGATACGCAGTATTTT. Its translation is CASSRAGASDTQYF.